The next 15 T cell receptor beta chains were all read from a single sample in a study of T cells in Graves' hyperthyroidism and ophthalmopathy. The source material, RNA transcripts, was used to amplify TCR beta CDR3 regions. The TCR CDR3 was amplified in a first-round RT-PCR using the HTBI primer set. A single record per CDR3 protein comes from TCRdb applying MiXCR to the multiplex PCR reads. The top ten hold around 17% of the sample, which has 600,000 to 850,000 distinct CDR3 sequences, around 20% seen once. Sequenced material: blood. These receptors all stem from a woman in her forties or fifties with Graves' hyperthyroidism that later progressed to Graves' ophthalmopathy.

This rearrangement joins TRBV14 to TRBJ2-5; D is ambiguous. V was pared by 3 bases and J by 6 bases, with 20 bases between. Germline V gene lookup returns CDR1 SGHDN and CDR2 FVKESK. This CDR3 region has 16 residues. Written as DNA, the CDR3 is TGTGCCAGCAGCCAGATGTGGGCAGGACCTCTGCAGACCCAGTACTTC. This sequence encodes CASSQMWAGPLQTQYF.

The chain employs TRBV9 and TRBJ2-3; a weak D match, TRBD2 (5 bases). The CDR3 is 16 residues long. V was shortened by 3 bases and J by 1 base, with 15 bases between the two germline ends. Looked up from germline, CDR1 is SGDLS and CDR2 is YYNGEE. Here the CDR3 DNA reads TGTGCCAGCAGCGCCCCATCAACCGGGGGCACAGATACGCAGTATTTT. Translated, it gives CASSAPSTGGTDTQYF.

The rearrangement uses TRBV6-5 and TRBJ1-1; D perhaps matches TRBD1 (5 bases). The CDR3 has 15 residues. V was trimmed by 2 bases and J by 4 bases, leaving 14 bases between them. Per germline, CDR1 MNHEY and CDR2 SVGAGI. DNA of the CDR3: TGTGCCAGCAGTTACGGGGCAACCCGGGGCACTGAAGCTTTCTTT. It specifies CASSYGATRGTEAFF.

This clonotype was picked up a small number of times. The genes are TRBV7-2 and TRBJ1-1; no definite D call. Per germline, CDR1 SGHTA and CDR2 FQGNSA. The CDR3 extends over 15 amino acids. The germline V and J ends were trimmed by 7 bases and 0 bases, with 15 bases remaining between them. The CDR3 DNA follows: TGTGCCAGCATACTCGGGCCGTCCATGAACACTGAAGCTTTCTTT. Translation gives CASILGPSMNTEAFF.

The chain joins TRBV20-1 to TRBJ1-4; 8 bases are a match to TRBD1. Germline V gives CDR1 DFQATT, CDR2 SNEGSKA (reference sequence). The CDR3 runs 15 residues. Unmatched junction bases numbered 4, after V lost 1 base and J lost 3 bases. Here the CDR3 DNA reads TGCAGTGCTAGAGTCCAGGGGGCGTCTAATGAAAAACTGTTTTTT. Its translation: CSARVQGASNEKLFF.

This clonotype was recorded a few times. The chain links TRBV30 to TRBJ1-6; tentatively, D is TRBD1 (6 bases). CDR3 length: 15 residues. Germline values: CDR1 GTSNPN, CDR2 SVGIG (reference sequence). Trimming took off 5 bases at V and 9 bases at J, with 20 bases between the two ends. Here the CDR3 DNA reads TGTGCCTGGGAAACAGGGACCATGGCCGGTTCACCCCTCCACTTT. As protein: CAWETGTMAGSPLHF.

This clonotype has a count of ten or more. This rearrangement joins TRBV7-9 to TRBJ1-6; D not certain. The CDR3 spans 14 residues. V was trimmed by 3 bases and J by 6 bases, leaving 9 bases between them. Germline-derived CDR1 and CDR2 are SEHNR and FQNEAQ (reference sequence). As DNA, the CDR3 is TGTGCCAGCAGCTTCGATGGGGTTAATTCACCCCTCCACTTT. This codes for CASSFDGVNSPLHF. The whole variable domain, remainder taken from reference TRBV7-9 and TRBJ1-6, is DTGVSQNPRHKITKRGQNVTFRCDPISEHNRLYWYRQTLGQGPEFLTYFQNEAQLEKSRLLSDRFSAERPKGSFSTLEIQRTEQGDSAMYLCASSFDGVNSPLHFGNGTRLTVT.

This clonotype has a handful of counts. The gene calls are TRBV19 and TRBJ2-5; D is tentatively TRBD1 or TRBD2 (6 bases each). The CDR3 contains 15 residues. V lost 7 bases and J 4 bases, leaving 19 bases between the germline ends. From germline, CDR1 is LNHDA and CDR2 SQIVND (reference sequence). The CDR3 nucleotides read TGTGCCAGTACCACTGTGACAGGAGGGTCAGAGACCCAGTACTTC. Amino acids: CASTTVTGGSETQYF. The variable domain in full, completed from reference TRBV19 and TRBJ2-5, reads DGGITQSPKYLFRKEGQNVTLSCEQNLNHDAMYWYRQDPGQGLRLIYYSQIVNDFQKGDIAEGYSVSREKKESFPLTVTSAQKNPTAFYLCASTTVTGGSETQYFGPGTRLLVL.

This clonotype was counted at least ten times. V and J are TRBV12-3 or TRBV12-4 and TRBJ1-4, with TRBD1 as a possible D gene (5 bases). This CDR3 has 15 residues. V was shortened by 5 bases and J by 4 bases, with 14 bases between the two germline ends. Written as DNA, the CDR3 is TGTGCCAGCAGTCTAACAGGCGACCATAATGAAAAACTGTTTTTT. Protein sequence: CASSLTGDHNEKLFF.

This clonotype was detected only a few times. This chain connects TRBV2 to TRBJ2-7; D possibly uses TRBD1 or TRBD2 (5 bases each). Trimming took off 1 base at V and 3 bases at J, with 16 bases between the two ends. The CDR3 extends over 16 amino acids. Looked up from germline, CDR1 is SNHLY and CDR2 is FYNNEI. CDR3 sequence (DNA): TGTGCCAGCAGTGAAGGGGGGTCGGATGGGAACTACGAGCAGTACTTC. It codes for CASSEGGSDGNYEQYF. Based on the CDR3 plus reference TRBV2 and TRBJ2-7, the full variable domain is EPEVTQTPSHQVTQMGQEVILRCVPISNHLYFYWYRQILGQKVEFLVSFYNNEISEKSEIFDDQFSVERPDGSNFTLKIRSTKLEDSAMYFCASSEGGSDGNYEQYFGPGTRLTVT.

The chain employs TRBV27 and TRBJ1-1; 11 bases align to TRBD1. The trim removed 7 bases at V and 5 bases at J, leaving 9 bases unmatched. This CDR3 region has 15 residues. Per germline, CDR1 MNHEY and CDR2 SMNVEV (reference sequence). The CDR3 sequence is CASIGTGGIRTEAFF. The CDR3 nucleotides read TGTGCCAGCATAGGGACAGGGGGGATTAGGACTGAAGCTTTCTTT.

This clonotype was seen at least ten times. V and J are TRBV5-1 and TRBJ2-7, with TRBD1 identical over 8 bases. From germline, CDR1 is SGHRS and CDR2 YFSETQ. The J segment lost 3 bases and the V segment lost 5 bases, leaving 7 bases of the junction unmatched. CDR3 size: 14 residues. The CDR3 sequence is CASRQGQANYEQYF. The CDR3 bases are TGCGCCAGCAGGCAGGGACAGGCAAACTACGAGCAGTACTTC.

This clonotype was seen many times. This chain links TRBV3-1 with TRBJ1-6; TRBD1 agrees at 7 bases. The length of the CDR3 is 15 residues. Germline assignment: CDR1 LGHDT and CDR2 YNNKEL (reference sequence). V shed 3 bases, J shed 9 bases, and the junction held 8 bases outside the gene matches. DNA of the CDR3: TGTGCCAGCAGCCAGAGGAGGGGACAGTTTTCACCCCTCCACTTT. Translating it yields CASSQRRGQFSPLHF.

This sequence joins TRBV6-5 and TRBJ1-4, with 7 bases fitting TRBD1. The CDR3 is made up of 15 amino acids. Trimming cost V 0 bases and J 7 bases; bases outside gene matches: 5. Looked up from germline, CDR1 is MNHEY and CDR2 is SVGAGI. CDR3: CASSYSFRGGEKLFF. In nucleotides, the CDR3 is TGTGCCAGCAGTTACTCGTTCAGGGGGGGTGAAAAACTGTTTTTT.

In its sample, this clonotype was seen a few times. CDR3 sequence (DNA): TGTGCCACCTCGGACGACCCCCCTGGCGATCAGCCCCAGCATTTT. Translating gives CATSDDPPGDQPQHF. This chain joins TRBV2 and TRBJ1-5, with D uncertain. V lost 10 bases, J lost 5 bases, and 21 bases lay in between. The CDR3 length is 15 residues. Germline assignment: CDR1 SNHLY and CDR2 FYNNEI.